This is a list of T cell receptor beta chains from one sample in a study of technical replicates of blood from a handful of donors. Only in-frame clones appear in the TCRdb table, and some are missing; sequencing was by immunoSEQ multiplex PCR. The data show about 80,000 clones, about 91% seen once. Material: T cells isolated from PBMCs. The source is a human donor in good health. The CDR3 runs from the conserved cysteine through the conserved F or W. The D gene is left open where the match is weak.

TRBD1 | TRBJ2-1 | TRBV5-1 | TGCGCCAGCAGCTTGGTTCGTTATGACAGGGTCGGTTACAATGAGCAGTTCTTC | CASSLVRYDRVGYNEQFF
. | TRBJ1-1 | TRBV4-1 | TGCGCCAGCAGCCTCCCAAGGGCAGGGACTGAAGCTTTCTTT | CASSLPRAGTEAFF
TRBD1 | TRBJ1-4 | TRBV28 | TGTGCCAGCAGTCGACAGGGGTCTATCAATGAAAAACTGTTTTTT | CASSRQGSINEKLFF
. | TRBJ2-7 | TRBV21-1 | TGTGCCAGCAGCAAACAGGGGGCGGCCCCCCAGGTCTACGAGCAGTACTTC | CASSKQGAAPQVYEQYF
. | TRBJ2-1 | TRBV25-1 | TGTGCCAGCAGTGACGACGGGAGCTACAATGAGCAGTTCTTC | CASSDDGSYNEQFF
TRBD2 | TRBJ2-1 | TRBV7-9 | TGTGCCAGCAGTAGTCAACATCGGGAGGTCTACAATGAGCAGTTCTTC | CASSSQHREVYNEQFF
. | TRBJ2-7 | TRBV5-1 | TGCGCCAGCAGCTCGGGTATAGGGGTCGACGAGCAGTACTTC | CASSSGIGVDEQYF
. | TRBJ2-7 | TRBV6-5 | TGTGCCAGCAGCCGGGGAGGAATTAACGGCTACGAGCAGTACTTC | CASSRGGINGYEQYF
. | TRBJ2-5 | TRBV29-1 | TGCAGCGTTGAAGGGGGCCCGGCCGTGTGGGTCCAGTACTTC | CSVEGGPAVWVQYF
. | TRBJ1-3 | TRBV7-9 | TGTGCCAGCAGCTTAAGGGGGGGCTCTGGAAACACCATATATTTT | CASSLRGGSGNTIYF
TRBD1 | TRBJ1-2 | TRBV7-9 | TGTGCCAGCAGCTTGAGACAGGGCGACTATGGCTACACCTTC | CASSLRQGDYGYTF
. | TRBJ1-1 | TRBV5-6 | TGTGCCAGCAGCCTCCCTTGGGGGGACACTGAAGCTTTCTTT | CASSLPWGDTEAFF
TRBD1 | TRBJ2-2 | TRBV5-1 | TGCGCCAGCAGCGCTGGGACAGGGGAAGCCGGGGAGCTGTTTTTT | CASSAGTGEAGELFF
. | TRBJ2-7 | TRBV7-8 | TGTGCCAGCAGCTTACCCTACTCGGGGGGCTCTACCCACGAGCAGTACTTC | CASSLPYSGGSTHEQYF
. | TRBJ2-3 | TRBV18 | TGTGCCAGCTCACCGACGGGAGCGACATTCACAGATACGCAGTATTTT | CASSPTGATFTDTQYF
TRBD1 | TRBJ1-2 | TRBV4-1 | TGCGCCAGCAGCCAACCGGACAGGGTAGCCAACGGCTACACCTTC | CASSQPDRVANGYTF
. | TRBJ2-1 | TRBV10-1 | TGCGCCAGCAGTGAGACGGCCTACAATGAGCAGTTCTTC | CASSETAYNEQFF
. | TRBJ1-5 | TRBV2 | TGTGCCAGCAGGACCAACAGGTTATTTAGCAATCAGCCCCAGCATTTT | CASRTNRLFSNQPQHF
TRBD2 | TRBJ2-1 | TRBV30 | TGTGCCTGGAGACTAACTGGACTAGCGGATTACAATGAGCAGTTCTTC | CAWRLTGLADYNEQFF
. | TRBJ2-2 | TRBV5-6 | TGTGCCAGCAGCTTGTCTTCGTCTAGACTTAACACCGGGGAGCTGTTTTTT | CASSLSSSRLNTGELFF
. | TRBJ1-4 | TRBV7-9 | TGTGCCAGCAGCTTACCACATTGGGAAAAACTGTTTTTT | CASSLPHWEKLFF
. | TRBJ2-1 | TRBV11-3 | TGTGCCAGCAGCTCCCCGTCTGCGGTCAATGAGCAGTTCTTC | CASSSPSAVNEQFF
. | TRBJ2-1 | TRBV21-1 | TGTGCCAGCAGCACGTCTGAAGGGGGAGGGATCCTTAGCTCCTACAATGAGCAGTTCTTC | CASSTSEGGGILSSYNEQFF
. | TRBJ2-3 | TRBV29-1 | TGCAGCGTCGAGGGAGCTAGCACAGATACGCAGTATTTT | CSVEGASTDTQYF